This T cell receptor (beta chain) is drawn from a study of shared T cell receptors in the human thymus. The germline V and J ends were trimmed by 2 bases and 6 bases, with 14 bases remaining between them. This CDR3 spans 15 amino acids. The germline CDR1 and CDR2 sequences are MDHEN and SYDVKM. The count of this clone is one. Libraries were prepared by immunoSEQ multiplex PCR; TCRdb keeps only in-frame clonotypes and omits some of them. The table has 55,000 to 80,000 clones, 90% to 95% seen once. The rearrangement joins TRBV28 to TRBJ2-1, with D possibly TRBD1 on 7 matching bases. The sequence was obtained from a human donor. Sequenced material: thymocytes. CDR3 residues: CASSLDRDFPNEQFF. The CDR3, as DNA: TGTGCCAGCAGTTTAGACAGGGACTTCCCCAATGAGCAGTTCTTC.